These 30 T cell receptor beta chains originate from one sample sequenced in a study of blood T cells in healthy people across ages. A sample-barcoded 5' primer and a J-beta primer mix were used in a second PCR of roughly 6 to 11 cycles. One entry per CDR3 protein, called by TCRdb with MiXCR from the 5' RACE reads. This sample has hundreds of thousands of distinct CDR3 sequences; approximately 25% occur once, and the top ten carry around 10%. These data were likewise used in another study, on T cells of mothers and their children.

The specimen was blood. These receptors were taken from a boy aged 5-17 years in good health.

The V and J genes are TRBV4-3 and TRBJ2-3; D not resolved. Trimming stripped 5 bases from V and 4 bases from J, with 10 bases between. Germline V gene lookup returns CDR1 LGHNA and CDR2 YSLEER. The CDR3 is made up of 13 amino acids. As DNA, the CDR3 is TGCGCCAGCAGCAGGGTATTAGCAGATACGCAGTATTTT. This translates into CASSRVLADTQYF.

This clonotype was seen a few times. V is TRBV9 and J is TRBJ2-3, with 9 nucleotides matching TRBD2. J was trimmed by 6 bases and V by 1 base; bases with no gene match: 9. Germline assignment: CDR1 SGDLS and CDR2 YYNGEE. The length of the CDR3 is 16 residues. CDR3 coding DNA: TGTGCCAGCAGCGTAAGGCCAGCGGGGGGAGGGGATACGCAGTATTTT. It is translated as CASSVRPAGGGDTQYF.

The rearrangement links TRBV7-2 to TRBJ1-5; 9 positions agree with TRBD1. In germline, CDR1 is SGHTA, CDR2 FQGNSA. This CDR3 is built from 15 residues. J was trimmed by 8 bases and V by 2 bases; bases with no gene match: 7. This CDR3 reads CASSLLQGAGEPQHF. The CDR3 DNA reads TGTGCCAGCAGCTTACTACAGGGGGCGGGGGAGCCCCAGCATTTT.

The chain has TRBV6-2 or TRBV6-3 and TRBJ2-1, with 7 bases identical to TRBD2. The CDR3 is made up of 15 amino acids. Trimming took 7 bases from V and 0 from J; bases not matched to a gene: 6. CDR1 is MNHEY, CDR2 SVGEGT, per germline. The CDR3 coding sequence is TGTGCCAGCAATGGCGGGGGTTTCTCCTACAATGAGCAGTTCTTC. This encodes CASNGGGFSYNEQFF.

This sequence joins TRBV10-3 and TRBJ2-5; D call uncertain. This CDR3 contains 12 residues. Between the trimmed V and J ends, which lost 0 bases and 12 bases, there was a span of 11 bases. Germline V gene sequence: CDR1 ENHRY, CDR2 SYGVKD. The CDR3 spells CAISESTRVEYF. CDR3 nucleotides: TGTGCCATCAGTGAGTCGACGCGAGTCGAGTACTTC.

V is TRBV28 and J is TRBJ2-3, with D maybe TRBD1 (5 bases). The ends were cut back, 7 bases at V and 0 bases at J, with 8 bases in the middle. In germline, CDR1 is MDHEN, CDR2 SYDVKM. The CDR3 is 13 residues long. CDR3 DNA sequence: TGTGCCAGCAAGGGGTCGAGCACAGATACGCAGTATTTT. This translates into CASKGSSTDTQYF. Together with reference TRBV28 and TRBJ2-3, the CDR3 gives the full variable domain: DVKVTQSSRYLVKRTGEKVFLECVQDMDHENMFWYRQDPGLGLRLIYFSYDVKMKEKGDIPEGYSVSREKKERFSLILESASTNQTSMYLCASKGSSTDTQYFGPGTRLTVL.

This clonotype was detected a few times. The chain uses TRBV2 and TRBJ2-1; 13 nucleotides align to TRBD2. The germline CDR1 and CDR2 sequences are SNHLY and FYNNEI. V was pared by 2 bases and J by 7 bases, with 5 bases of the junction left unmatched. This CDR3 is 16 amino acids long. CDR3: CASSERTSGSWNEQFF. CDR3 nucleotide sequence: TGTGCCAGCAGTGAACGGACTAGCGGGAGTTGGAATGAGCAGTTCTTC.

This clonotype has more than one count but fewer than ten. CDR3 sequence: CASSLSRSLREVFFYEQFF. CDR3 sequence (DNA): TGTGCCAGCAGTTTATCGCGGAGTTTGCGGGAGGTATTTTTCTATGAGCAGTTCTTC. The chain carries TRBV12-3 or TRBV12-4 and TRBJ2-5; 8 nucleotides line up with TRBD2. The end of the DNA is better explained by TRBJ2-1, so the J call may be wrong. The CDR3 has 19 residues.

V and J are TRBV28 and TRBJ1-4, with TRBD1 as a possible D gene (5 bases). V lost 6 bases, J lost 6 bases, and 11 bases lay in between. Germline values: CDR1 MDHEN, CDR2 SYDVKM. The CDR3 runs 13 residues. For the CDR3, the DNA is TGTGCCAGCAGATCGGCAGGGTATGAAAAACTGTTTTTT. Translation: CASRSAGYEKLFF.

This clonotype was seen more than once but under ten times. The chain has TRBV11-2 and TRBJ1-1; unclear D gene. The CDR3 totals 14 residues. V lost 4 bases and J 1 base, leaving 10 bases between the germline ends. Germline loops: CDR1 SGHAT, CDR2 FQNNGV. The CDR3 protein is CASSWTNRNTEAFF. In nucleotides, the CDR3 is TGTGCCAGCAGCTGGACGAATCGGAACACTGAAGCTTTCTTT.

This rearrangement joins TRBV6-1 to TRBJ2-7, with D possibly being TRBD2 (6 bases). V dropped 0 bases and J dropped 0 bases, with 6 bases sitting between them. The CDR3 has 14 amino acids. From germline, CDR1 is MNHNS and CDR2 SASEGT. CDR3 sequence: CASSEAGGSYEQYF. The CDR3 bases are TGTGCCAGCAGTGAAGCGGGGGGCTCCTACGAGCAGTACTTC.

The sample holds a few counts of this clonotype. The rearrangement joins TRBV5-4 to TRBJ1-4; D is possibly TRBD1 (6 bases). Trimming removed 0 bases from V and 3 bases from J, with 9 bases in between. Germline CDR1 and CDR2: SGHNT and YYREEE (reference sequence). The CDR3 has 15 residues. The CDR3, as DNA: TGTGCCAGCAGCTTGGAGGGGGATCCTAATGAAAAACTGTTTTTT. Translation gives CASSLEGDPNEKLFF.

The rearrangement uses TRBV6-6 and TRBJ2-1; TRBD2 matches at 7 bases. The CDR3 extends over 16 amino acids. CDR1 is MNHNY and CDR2 is SVGAGI in the germline V gene (reference sequence). J was trimmed by 7 bases and V by 7 bases; bases with no gene match: 16. The CDR3 nucleotides are TGTGCCAGCAACGGCAGAGGGCGGGAGTCCGGGAATGAGCAGTTCTTC. Translation: CASNGRGRESGNEQFF.

The chain employs TRBV6-5 and TRBJ2-1; D is undetermined. The end of the DNA fits TRBJ2-7 better, so the J call may be wrong. Germline-derived CDR1 and CDR2 are MNHEY and SVGAGI. This CDR3 region has 16 residues. CDR3 bases: TGTGCCAGCAGTTACTCTGGCAGGTCTTACTCCTACGAGCAGTACTTC. It encodes CASSYSGRSYSYEQYF.

A few counts support this clonotype. The chain joins TRBV4-1 to TRBJ1-1, with no clear D. This CDR3 has 14 amino acids. Germline loops: CDR1 MGHRA, CDR2 YSYEKL. Trimming left V 1 base short and J 8 bases short, with 14 bases between. In DNA form, the CDR3 reads TGCGCCAGCAGCCAAGTGTATCGCCTAGACGAAGCTTTCTTT. As protein: CASSQVYRLDEAFF.

About this clonotype: A much larger clone lies one base from this, so it may be a read error. The genes are TRBV10-3 and TRBJ2-7; no clear D. The CDR3 is 14 amino acids. The germline gives CDR1 ENHRY, CDR2 SYGVKD. The CDR3 spells CAISESDTSYKQYF. CDR3 in DNA: TGTGCCATCAGTGAGTCTGACACCTCCTACAAGCAGTACTTC.

This clonotype was observed a handful of times. The CDR3 is CASSSMTGLNEKLFF. The DNA of the CDR3 is TGTGCCAGCAGCTCAATGACAGGTCTTAATGAAAAACTGTTTTTT. The chain couples TRBV9 to TRBJ1-4; D may be TRBD1 (6 bases). This CDR3 comprises 15 residues. V shed 4 bases and J shed 4 bases, with 14 bases lying between them. From germline, CDR1 is SGDLS and CDR2 YYNGEE.

This rearrangement joins TRBV24-1 to TRBJ2-3, with 10 positions matching TRBD1. The ends lost 3 bases at V and 0 bases at J; junction bases unmatched: 2. CDR1 KGHDR and CDR2 SFDVKD come from the germline V gene. This CDR3 is 16 amino acids long. The CDR3 reads CATSDGTGASTDTQYF. The CDR3 coding sequence is TGTGCCACCAGTGATGGGACAGGGGCTAGCACAGATACGCAGTATTTT.

The V gene is TRBV29-1, the J gene TRBJ2-5; 9 bases are shared with TRBD1. Germline CDR1 reads SQVTM; CDR2 reads ANQGSEA. This CDR3 is 13 amino acids long. The V and J ends lost 5 bases and 4 bases, in that order; junction bases with no gene match: 5. CDR3 in amino acids: CSVSGTGSETQYF. The CDR3 bases are TGCAGCGTTTCGGGGACAGGGTCAGAGACCCAGTACTTC. The variable domain in full, completed from reference TRBV29-1 and TRBJ2-5, reads SAVISQKPSRDICQRGTSLTIQCQVDSQVTMMFWYRQQPGQSLTLIATANQGSEATYESGFVIDKFPISRPNLTFSTLTVSNMSPEDSSIYLCSVSGTGSETQYFGPGTRLLVL.

The rearrangement joins TRBV2 to TRBJ2-5; D is tentatively TRBD1 or TRBD2 (5 bases each). The last part of the DNA fits TRBJ2-7 better; the J call may be wrong. The germline gives CDR1 SNHLY, CDR2 FYNNEI. The CDR3 covers 15 residues. The CDR3 coding sequence is TGTGCCAGCAGTGAAATAGAGGGTACCCAGGGCGAGCAGTACTTC. It translates to CASSEIEGTQGEQYF.

V is TRBV12-3 or TRBV12-4 and J is TRBJ1-2; TRBD1 matches at 9 bases. The CDR3 spans 14 residues. After removal of 2 bases from V and 8 bases from J, the junction contained 6 bases not matched to a gene. Here the CDR3 reads CASSLTGGGEGYTF. CDR3 sequence (DNA): TGTGCCAGCAGTTTAACAGGGGGCGGGGAGGGCTACACCTTC.

V is TRBV12-3 or TRBV12-4 and J is TRBJ2-7; D unclear. The CDR3 runs 14 residues. V lost 7 bases and J lost 0, with 13 bases in between. The CDR3 nucleotides read TGTGCCAGCACCTCACAGCGAAGCTCCTACGAGCAGTACTTC. This gives the protein CASTSQRSSYEQYF.

The gene calls are TRBV5-5 and TRBJ1-5, with TRBD1 as a possible D gene (6 bases). Trimming stripped 0 bases from V and 4 bases from J, with 11 bases between. CDR3 length: 15 residues. CDR1 and CDR2 from the germline V gene are SGHKS and YYEKEE (reference sequence). CDR3 sequence (DNA): TGTGCCAGCAGCTTGGCGCAGGGGAGTAATCAGCCCCAGCATTTT. It codes for CASSLAQGSNQPQHF.

This clonotype occurred a few times. This chain connects TRBV7-2 to TRBJ1-6; TRBD1 matches at 12 bases. The V gene end was trimmed by 3 bases and the J gene end by 6 bases; junction bases not matched to a gene: 3. The V gene's germline CDR1 is SGHTA and CDR2 FQGNSA. The CDR3 spans 16 residues. Here the CDR3 DNA reads TGTGCCAGCAGCTTCCGGGACAGGGGGCCTAATTCACCCCTCCACTTT. Its translation is CASSFRDRGPNSPLHF.

The table lists this clonotype with a few counts. This sequence joins TRBV5-5 and TRBJ1-4, with 8 bases identical to TRBD1. This CDR3 region has 16 residues. CDR1 and CDR2 (germline): SGHKS, YYEKEE (reference sequence). V gave up 2 bases and J gave up 7 bases; unmatched junction bases: 10. CDR3 sequence reads: CASSFHTGGLGEKLFF. The CDR3 DNA follows: TGTGCCAGCAGCTTCCACACAGGGGGTCTAGGTGAAAAACTGTTTTTT.

The V gene is TRBV5-1, the J gene TRBJ2-1, with 8 bases that match TRBD2. The length of the CDR3 is 14 residues. Germline CDR1 and CDR2: SGHRS and YFSETQ. V lost 2 bases and J lost 6; bases outside the gene matches: 4. The DNA of the CDR3 is TGCGCCAGCAGCTTCCGGACTAGCCGCAATGAGCAGTTCTTC. It encodes CASSFRTSRNEQFF.

This clonotype was detected many times. This rearrangement joins TRBV18 to TRBJ2-1; TRBD2 might be the D (7 bases). V dropped 3 bases and J dropped 4 bases, with 16 bases sitting between them. CDR1 KGHSH and CDR2 LQKENI come from the germline V gene. This CDR3 comprises 16 residues. The CDR3 coding sequence is TGTGCCAGCTCACCCCCTACGGGGGGCCTATACAATGAGCAGTTCTTC. This translates into CASSPPTGGLYNEQFF.

The V call is TRBV3-1, the J call TRBJ2-5; D gene unclear. V gave up 7 bases and J gave up 4 bases, with 13 bases separating them. This CDR3 contains 13 residues. The germline V gene has CDR1 LGHDT and CDR2 YNNKEL (reference sequence). The DNA of the CDR3 is TGTGCCAGCACCCTAATGTACGGAGAGACCCAGTACTTC. It encodes CASTLMYGETQYF.

This clonotype turned up a few times. The J gene is TRBJ2-5, the V gene TRBV6-1, with D unclear. The CDR3 is 14 residues long. Germline V CDR1 and CDR2: MNHNS, SASEGT. Trimming shortened V by 10 bases and J by 0 bases, and 15 bases separated the two germline ends. The CDR3: CATNPWMYQETQYF. The DNA of the CDR3 is TGTGCCACCAACCCGTGGATGTACCAAGAGACCCAGTACTTC.

This clonotype showed up just a few times. The rearrangement links TRBV4-3 to TRBJ2-5, with 8 bases fitting TRBD2. The CDR3 consists of 16 residues. The germline gives CDR1 LGHNA, CDR2 YSLEER. With 0 bases clipped from V and 2 bases from J, the junction kept 5 bases outside the gene matches. This CDR3 is CASSQDGASGQETQYF. The CDR3 coding sequence is TGCGCCAGCAGCCAAGATGGGGCTAGCGGGCAAGAGACCCAGTACTTC.